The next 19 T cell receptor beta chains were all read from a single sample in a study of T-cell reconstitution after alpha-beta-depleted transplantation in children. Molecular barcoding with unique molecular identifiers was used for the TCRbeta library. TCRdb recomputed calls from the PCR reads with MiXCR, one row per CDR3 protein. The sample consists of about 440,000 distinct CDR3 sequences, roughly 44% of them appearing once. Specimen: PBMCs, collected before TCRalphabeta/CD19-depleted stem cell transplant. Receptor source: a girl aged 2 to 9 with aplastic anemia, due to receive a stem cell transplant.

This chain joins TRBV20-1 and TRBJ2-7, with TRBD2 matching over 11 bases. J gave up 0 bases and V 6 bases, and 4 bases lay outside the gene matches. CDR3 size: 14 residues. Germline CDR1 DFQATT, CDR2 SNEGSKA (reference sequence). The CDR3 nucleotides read TGCAGTGCGGCCGGGACTAGCGGCTCCTACGAGCAGTACTTC. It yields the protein CSAAGTSGSYEQYF.

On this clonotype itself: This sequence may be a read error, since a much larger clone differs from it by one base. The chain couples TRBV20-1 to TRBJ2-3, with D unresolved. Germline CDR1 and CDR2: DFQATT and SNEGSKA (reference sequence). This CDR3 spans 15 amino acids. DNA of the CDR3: TGCGGTGCTAGGAACTGGAATATGGGCGCAGATACGCAGTATTTT. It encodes CGARNWNMGADTQYF.

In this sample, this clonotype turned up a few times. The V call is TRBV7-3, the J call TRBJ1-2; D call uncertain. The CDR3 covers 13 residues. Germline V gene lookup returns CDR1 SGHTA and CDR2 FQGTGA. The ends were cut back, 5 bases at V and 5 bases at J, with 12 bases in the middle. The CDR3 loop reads CASSQHGKYGYTF. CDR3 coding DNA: TGTGCCAGCAGCCAACATGGAAAATATGGCTACACCTTC. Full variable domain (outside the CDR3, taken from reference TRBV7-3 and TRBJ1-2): GAGVSQTPSNKVTEKGKYVELRCDPISGHTALYWYRQSLGQGPEFLIYFQGTGAADDSGLPNDRFFAVRPEGSVSTLKIQRTERGDSAVYLCASSQHGKYGYTFGSGTRLTVV.

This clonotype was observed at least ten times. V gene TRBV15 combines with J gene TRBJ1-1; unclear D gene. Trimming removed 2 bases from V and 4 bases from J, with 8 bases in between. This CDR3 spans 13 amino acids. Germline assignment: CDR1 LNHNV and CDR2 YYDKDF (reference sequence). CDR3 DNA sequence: TGTGCCACCAGCAGATTACCGGGCACTGAAGCTTTCTTT. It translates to CATSRLPGTEAFF.

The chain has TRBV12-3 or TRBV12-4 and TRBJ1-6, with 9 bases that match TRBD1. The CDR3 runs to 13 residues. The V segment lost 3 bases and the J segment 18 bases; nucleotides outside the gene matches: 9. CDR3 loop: CASSFGSGQGHHF. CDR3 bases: TGTGCCAGCAGTTTCGGCTCGGGACAGGGACACCACTTT.

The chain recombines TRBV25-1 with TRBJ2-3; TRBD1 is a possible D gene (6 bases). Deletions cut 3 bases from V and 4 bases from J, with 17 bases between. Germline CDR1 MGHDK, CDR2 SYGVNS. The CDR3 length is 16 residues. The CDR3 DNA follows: TGTGCCAGCAGTGACCACGACAGGTTCGGGGCAGATACGCAGTATTTT. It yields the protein CASSDHDRFGADTQYF.

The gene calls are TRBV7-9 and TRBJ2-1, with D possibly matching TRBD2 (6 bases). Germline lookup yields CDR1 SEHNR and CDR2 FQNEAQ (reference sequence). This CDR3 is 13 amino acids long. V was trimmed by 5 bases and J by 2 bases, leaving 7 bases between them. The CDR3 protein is CASSGRPYNEQFF. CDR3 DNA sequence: TGTGCCAGCAGCGGGAGGCCCTACAATGAGCAGTTCTTC.

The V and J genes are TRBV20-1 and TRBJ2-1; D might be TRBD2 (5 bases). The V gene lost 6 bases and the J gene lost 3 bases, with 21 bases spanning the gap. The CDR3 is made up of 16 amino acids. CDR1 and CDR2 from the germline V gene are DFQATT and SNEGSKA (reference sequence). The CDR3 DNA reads TGCAGTGCCAGCCGGACTGGCGGAAAGAGCTACAATGAGCAGTTCTTC. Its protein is CSASRTGGKSYNEQFF.

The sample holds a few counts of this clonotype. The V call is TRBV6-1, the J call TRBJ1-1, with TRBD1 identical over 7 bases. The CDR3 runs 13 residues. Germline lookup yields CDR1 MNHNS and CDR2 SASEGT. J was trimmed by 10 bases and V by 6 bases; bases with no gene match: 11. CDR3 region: CASSREQGVSAFF. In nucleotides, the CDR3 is TGTGCCAGCAGCCGGGAGCAGGGGGTATCAGCTTTCTTT.

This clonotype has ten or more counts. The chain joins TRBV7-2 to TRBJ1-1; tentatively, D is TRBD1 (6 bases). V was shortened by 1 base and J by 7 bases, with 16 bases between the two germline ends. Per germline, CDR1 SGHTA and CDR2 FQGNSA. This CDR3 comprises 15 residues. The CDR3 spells CASSLDGGAVLEAFF. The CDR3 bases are TGTGCCAGCAGCTTAGATGGGGGCGCTGTTCTTGAAGCTTTCTTT.

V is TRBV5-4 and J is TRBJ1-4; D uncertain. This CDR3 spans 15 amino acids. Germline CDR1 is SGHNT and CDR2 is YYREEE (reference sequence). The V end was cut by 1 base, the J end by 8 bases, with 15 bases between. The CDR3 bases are TGTGCCAGCAGCTTGTATCTTGGTGGTCCCGAAAAACTGTTTTTT. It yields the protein CASSLYLGGPEKLFF.

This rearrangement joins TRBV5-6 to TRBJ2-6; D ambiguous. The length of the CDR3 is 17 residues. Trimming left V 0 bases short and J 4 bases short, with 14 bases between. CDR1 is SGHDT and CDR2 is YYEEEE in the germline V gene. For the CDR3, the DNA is TGTGCCAGCAGCTTGGGGGTAGGGTCTGCCGGGGCCAACGTCCTGACTTTC. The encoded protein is CASSLGVGSAGANVLTF.

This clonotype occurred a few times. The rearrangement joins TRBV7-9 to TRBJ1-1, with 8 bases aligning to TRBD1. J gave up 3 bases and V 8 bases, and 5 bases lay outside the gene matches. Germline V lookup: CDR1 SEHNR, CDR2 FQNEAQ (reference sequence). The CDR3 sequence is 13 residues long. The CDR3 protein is CASGKTGDTEAFF. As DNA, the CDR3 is TGTGCCAGCGGTAAGACAGGGGACACTGAAGCTTTCTTT.

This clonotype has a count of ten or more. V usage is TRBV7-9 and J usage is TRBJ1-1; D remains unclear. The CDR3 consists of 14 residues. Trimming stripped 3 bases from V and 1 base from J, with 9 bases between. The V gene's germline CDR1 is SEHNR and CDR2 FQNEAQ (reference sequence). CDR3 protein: CASSFWEANTEAFF. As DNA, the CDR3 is TGTGCCAGCAGCTTTTGGGAGGCGAACACTGAAGCTTTCTTT.

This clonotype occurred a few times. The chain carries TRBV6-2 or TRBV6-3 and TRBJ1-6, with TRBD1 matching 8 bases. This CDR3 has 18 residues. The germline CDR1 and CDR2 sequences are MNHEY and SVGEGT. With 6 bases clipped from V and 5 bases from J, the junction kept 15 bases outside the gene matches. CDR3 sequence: CASSPRDRRGDDNSPLHF. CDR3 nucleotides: TGTGCCAGCAGCCCCCGGGACAGGCGAGGGGACGATAATTCACCCCTCCACTTT.

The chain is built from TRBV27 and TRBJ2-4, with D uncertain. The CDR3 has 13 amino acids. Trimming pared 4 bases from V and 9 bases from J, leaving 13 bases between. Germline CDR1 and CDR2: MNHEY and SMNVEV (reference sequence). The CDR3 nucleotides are TGTGCCAGCAGTTCCCTGGCTAAGCCCATTCAGTACTTC. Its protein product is CASSSLAKPIQYF.

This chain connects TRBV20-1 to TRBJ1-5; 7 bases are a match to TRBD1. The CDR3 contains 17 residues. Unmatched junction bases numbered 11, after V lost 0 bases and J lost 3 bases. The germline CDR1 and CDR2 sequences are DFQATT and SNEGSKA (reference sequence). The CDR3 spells CSARDALTGAINQPQHF. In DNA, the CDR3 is TGCAGTGCTAGAGACGCATTAACAGGGGCCATCAATCAGCCCCAGCATTTT.

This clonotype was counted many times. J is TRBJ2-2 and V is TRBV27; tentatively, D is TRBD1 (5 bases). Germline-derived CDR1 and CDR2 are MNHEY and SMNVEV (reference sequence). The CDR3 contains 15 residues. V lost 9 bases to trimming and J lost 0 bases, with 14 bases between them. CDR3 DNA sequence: TGTGCCAGTGGATCACGGACAACGAACACCGGGGAGCTGTTTTTT. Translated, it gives CASGSRTTNTGELFF.

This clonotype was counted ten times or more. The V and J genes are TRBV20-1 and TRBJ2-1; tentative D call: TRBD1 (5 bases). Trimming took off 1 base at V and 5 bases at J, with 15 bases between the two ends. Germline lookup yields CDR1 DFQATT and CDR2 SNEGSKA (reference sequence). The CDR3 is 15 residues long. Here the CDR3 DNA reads TGCAGTGCTAGAGCCCAGGACACCGATAACAATGAGCAGTTCTTC. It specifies CSARAQDTDNNEQFF.